Listed below are T cell receptor beta chains from one sample, sequenced in a study of blood T cell repertoires in COVID-19. Assay: immunoSEQ multiplex PCR; the TCRdb copy retains only in-frame clones and omits some. The profile covers tens of thousands of clones, with approximately 86% appearing a single time and approximately 15% taken by the ten largest. Source material: peripheral blood. Receptor source: a man in his sixties with active COVID-19. CDR3s include the opening cysteine and the closing phenylalanine or tryptophan. D genes are given only for firm matches. Some rows have no size entry. The others give once, few or many, or a class for an expanded clone.

V	J	size	D	CDR3	DNA
TRBV2	TRBJ1-6	few	.	CASSEALLWYRKNSPLHF	TGTGCCAGCAGTGAAGCGCTTCTTTGGTACAGGAAGAATTCACCCCTCCACTTT
TRBV10-3	TRBJ1-2	.	TRBD1	CAIQDRGRGGYGYTF	TGTGCCATCCAGGACAGGGGGCGGGGAGGCTATGGCTACACCTTC
TRBV5-6	TRBJ2-7	.	.	CASSLVGRAHEQYF	TGTGCCAGCAGCTTGGTAGGCAGGGCCCACGAGCAGTACTTC
TRBV29-1	TRBJ2-1	.	TRBD2	CSVARTSGSYNEQFF	TGCAGCGTTGCAAGGACTAGCGGTTCCTACAATGAGCAGTTCTTC
TRBV7-9	TRBJ1-1	.	.	CASSSQGGVNTEAFF	TGTGCCAGCAGCTCGCAGGGTGGGGTAAACACTGAAGCTTTCTTT
TRBV19	TRBJ2-7	.	.	CASSSTRYYEQYF	TGTGCCAGTAGTTCGACACGTTACTACGAGCAGTACTTC
TRBV2	TRBJ1-2	.	.	CASSADRNYGYTF	TGTGCCAGCAGTGCTGACAGAAACTATGGCTACACCTTC
TRBV19	TRBJ2-5	few	TRBD1	CASSVDRGETQYF	TGTGCCAGTAGTGTCGACAGGGGAGAGACCCAGTACTTC
TRBV6-2/TRBV6-3	TRBJ2-7	once	.	CASSLPRDTKQYF	TGTGCCAGCAGCCTACCCCGGGACACCAAGCAGTACTTC
TRBV6-2/TRBV6-3	TRBJ1-2	.	.	CASSRTIYGYTF	TGTGCCAGCAGCCGGACAATCTATGGCTACACCTTC
TRBV1	TRBJ1-5	once	.	CTSSQDRGRQPQHF	TGCACCAGCAGCCAAGACAGGGGGCGTCAGCCCCAGCATTTT
TRBV2	TRBJ1-2	.	.	CASTGSNYGYTF	TGTGCCAGCACAGGGTCGAACTATGGCTACACCTTC